The 25 T cell receptor beta chains below come from one sample, sequenced in a study of T-cell memory formation after mild COVID-19. MiXCR, applied by TCRdb to the 5' RACE reads, yields one record per CDR3 protein. The table shows more than 150,000 distinct CDR3 sequences, with 11% occurring only once. Input material: PBMCs or a T cell subset sorted from them (not recorded which). These receptor sequences come from a young man who had mild COVID-19 (a few samples of this study predate the infection). Cell type and time point are not known.

This clonotype was observed a handful of times. The chain has TRBV9 and TRBJ1-2; 7 nucleotides match TRBD1. This CDR3 contains 14 residues. Germline assignment: CDR1 SGDLS and CDR2 YYNGEE. With V trimmed by 0 bases and J by 4 bases, 3 bases remained unmatched. Here the CDR3 reads CASSVDRGGYGYTF. The CDR3 bases are TGTGCCAGCAGCGTAGACAGGGGCGGCTATGGCTACACCTTC.

In its sample, this clonotype was seen many times. This chain connects TRBV29-1 to TRBJ1-1; unclear D gene. Trimming removed 2 bases at V and 1 base at J, with 8 bases between. The CDR3 sequence is 13 residues long. The V gene's germline CDR1 is SQVTM and CDR2 ANQGSEA. CDR3 amino acids: CSVEKPENTEAFF. Written as DNA, the CDR3 is TGCAGCGTTGAAAAACCGGAGAACACTGAAGCTTTCTTT.

This clonotype was counted only a few times. V usage is TRBV18 and J usage is TRBJ1-4; D perhaps matches TRBD1 (6 bases). Germline V gene sequence: CDR1 KGHSH, CDR2 LQKENI. V was trimmed by 6 bases and J by 8 bases, leaving 13 bases between them. The CDR3 covers 13 residues. The CDR3: CASSEGEAEKLFF. DNA of the CDR3: TGTGCCAGCTCGGAGGGGGAGGCCGAAAAACTGTTTTTT.

This clonotype was seen repeatedly, ten times or more. This sequence joins TRBV7-9 and TRBJ2-7; 9 bases agree with TRBD1. V gave up 6 bases and J gave up 6 bases; unmatched junction bases: 12. The V gene's germline CDR1 is SEHNR and CDR2 FQNEAQ (reference sequence). CDR3 length: 15 amino acids. The CDR3 coding sequence is TGTGCCAGCAGTTACCAGCCGGGACAGGGCTCCGAGCAGTACTTC. Amino acid sequence: CASSYQPGQGSEQYF.

This clonotype was seen a handful of times. The chain employs TRBV10-3 and TRBJ2-3; 11 bases map to TRBD2. J gave up 0 bases and V 10 bases, and 12 bases lay outside the gene matches. The CDR3 is made up of 17 amino acids. Looked up from germline, CDR1 is ENHRY and CDR2 is SYGVKD. The CDR3 nucleotides are TGTGCCACCCAACTAGCGGGGGCCCCCCTTAGCACAGATACGCAGTATTTT. It yields the protein CATQLAGAPLSTDTQYF.

This clonotype was counted many times. The rearrangement joins TRBV18 to TRBJ2-7; D may be TRBD1 (6 bases). With 4 bases removed from V and 2 bases from J, the gap between germline ends came to 12 bases. Germline loops: CDR1 KGHSH, CDR2 LQKENI. The CDR3 extends over 14 amino acids. The CDR3 loop is CASSLRDNPYEQYV. The CDR3 DNA sequence: TGTGCCAGCTCACTCCGGGACAACCCCTACGAGCAGTACGTC.

This chain joins TRBV12-3 or TRBV12-4 and TRBJ1-1; D is uncertain. Trimming shortened V by 5 bases and J by 6 bases, and 13 bases separated the two germline ends. The CDR3 runs 13 residues. The CDR3 reads CASSARAGSEAFF. The CDR3 region has the DNA TGTGCCAGCAGTGCCCGGGCGGGGTCTGAAGCTTTCTTT.

This clonotype appeared a few times. CDR3 sequence: CASSYSGVDQADTQYF. The CDR3, as DNA: TGTGCCAGCAGTTACTCGGGGGTAGATCAGGCAGATACGCAGTATTTT. The chain employs TRBV6-5 and TRBJ2-3; either TRBD1 or TRBD2 may supply D (5 bases each). Germline CDR1 is MNHEY and CDR2 is SVGAGI. V lost 0 bases, J lost 4 bases, and 14 bases lay in between. CDR3 length equals 16 residues.

Only a few counts were recorded for this clonotype. The chain employs TRBV6-5 and TRBJ1-6; 9 bases are shared with TRBD1. Trimming at V came to 4 bases and at J to 6 bases, leaving 1 base not matched to a gene. This CDR3 spans 14 amino acids. In germline, CDR1 is MNHEY, CDR2 SVGAGI. The DNA of the CDR3 is TGTGCCAGCAGTTGGACAGGGGCTAATTCACCCCTCCACTTT. This encodes CASSWTGANSPLHF.

The gene calls are TRBV6-5 and TRBJ1-4, with no clear D. The CDR3 has 13 amino acids. V was trimmed by 6 bases and J by 10 bases, leaving 15 bases between them. Per germline, CDR1 MNHEY and CDR2 SVGAGI. CDR3 sequence (DNA): TGTGCCAGCAGGGGAGGGCGAAGTGGAAAACTGTTTTTT. Translation gives CASRGGRSGKLFF.

The chain combines TRBV12-3 or TRBV12-4 with TRBJ2-3, with a weak D call TRBD2 (5 bases). Trimming pared 6 bases from V and 4 bases from J, leaving 8 bases between. The CDR3 runs 12 residues. The CDR3 loop is CASRSEADTQYF. The CDR3 coding sequence is TGTGCCAGCAGGTCGGAGGCAGATACGCAGTATTTT.

This clonotype was counted at least ten times. The chain has TRBV5-4 and TRBJ2-7, with 9 bases aligning to TRBD1. Germline V gene lookup returns CDR1 SGHNT and CDR2 YYREEE (reference sequence). The CDR3 is 13 amino acids. V lost 4 bases to trimming and J lost 3 bases; unmatched junction nucleotides: 2. The CDR3 sequence is CASSRDRDYEQYV. The CDR3, as DNA: TGTGCCAGCAGCCGGGACAGGGACTACGAGCAGTACGTC.

This clonotype has a handful of counts. The J gene is TRBJ2-5, the V gene TRBV6-2 or TRBV6-3, with no clear D. V gave up 2 bases and J gave up 2 bases, with 3 bases separating them. In germline, CDR1 is MNHEY, CDR2 SVGEGT. The CDR3 extends over 12 amino acids. The DNA for the CDR3 is TGTGCCAGCAGTTACGCGCAAGAGACCCAGTACTTC. Its translation is CASSYAQETQYF.

The V gene is TRBV2, the J gene TRBJ2-1, with 13 bases matching TRBD2. The CDR3 contains 16 residues. Looked up from germline, CDR1 is SNHLY and CDR2 is FYNNEI. The junction had 9 bases not matched to a gene; V was cut back by 6 bases and J by 7 bases. The CDR3 loop is CASSPALAGGNNEQFF. CDR3 nucleotide sequence: TGTGCCAGCAGCCCCGCACTAGCGGGGGGGAATAATGAGCAGTTCTTC.

V and J are TRBV4-3 and TRBJ1-4, with a weak D call TRBD1 (5 bases). This CDR3 is built from 15 residues. Germline assignment: CDR1 LGHNA and CDR2 YSLEER. Trimming pared 3 bases from V and 0 bases from J, leaving 8 bases between. In DNA form, the CDR3 reads TGCGCCAGCAGCCACGACAGAGCAACTAATGAAAAACTGTTTTTT. Its translation: CASSHDRATNEKLFF.

This clonotype has just a few counts. The gene calls are TRBV5-6 and TRBJ2-2; 7 bases agree with TRBD2. Trimming cost V 1 base and J 4 bases; bases outside gene matches: 7. Germline V gives CDR1 SGHDT, CDR2 YYEEEE. This CDR3 has 16 amino acids. The CDR3 sequence is CASSLFRGVGTGELFF. Here the CDR3 DNA reads TGTGCCAGCAGCTTGTTCCGGGGGGTCGGCACCGGGGAGCTGTTTTTT.

This clonotype was counted between two and nine times. The genes are TRBV5-1 and TRBJ1-4; maybe TRBD1 (6 bases). Germline V gene data show CDR1 as SGHRS and CDR2 as YFSETQ. Trimming shortened V by 6 bases and J by 6 bases, and 21 bases separated the two germline ends. This CDR3 region has 16 residues. CDR3 coding DNA: TGCGCCAGCAATGGGGGGACAACTAACGGCCATGAAAAACTGTTTTTT. This encodes CASNGGTTNGHEKLFF.

This clonotype was detected ten times or more. The junction and the germline gene differ at one end; a read error may be behind it. V and J are TRBV7-7 and TRBJ2-5, with a weak D call TRBD2 (5 bases). This CDR3 is built from 15 residues. CDR1 and CDR2 (germline): SSHAT, FNYEAQ (reference sequence). DNA of the CDR3: TGTGCTAGCACCCGGGGTTTAAACCTCCAAGAGACCCAGTACTTC. Translation gives CASTRGLNLQETQYF.

This clonotype showed up just a few times. The chain employs TRBV11-2 and TRBJ2-2, with 10 nucleotides matching TRBD2. CDR3 length equals 16 residues. V was pared by 6 bases and J by 4 bases, with 8 bases of the junction left unmatched. CDR1 is SGHAT, CDR2 FQNNGV, per germline. The CDR3 loop is CASRRLAGSSTGELFF. The CDR3 DNA reads as TGTGCCAGCAGGAGACTAGCGGGTTCCTCCACCGGGGAGCTGTTTTTT.

This clonotype was recorded at least ten times. The chain combines TRBV2 with TRBJ2-7; either TRBD1 or TRBD2 may supply D (5 bases each). The CDR3 runs 13 residues. Trimming stripped 7 bases from V and 4 bases from J, with 14 bases between. Per germline, CDR1 SNHLY and CDR2 FYNNEI. CDR3 sequence reads: CASTARDPYEQYF. The CDR3 DNA sequence: TGTGCCAGCACGGCCAGGGACCCATACGAGCAGTACTTC.

This chain joins TRBV2 and TRBJ1-4; possible D gene TRBD1, 5 bases. Trimming removed 3 bases at V and 7 bases at J, with 15 bases between. This CDR3 contains 15 residues. Germline V lookup: CDR1 SNHLY, CDR2 FYNNEI. The CDR3: CASSEGAGLGEKLFF. The DNA for the CDR3 is TGTGCCAGCAGTGAGGGCGCGGGACTTGGTGAAAAACTGTTTTTT.

A few counts support this clonotype. The chain couples TRBV5-1 to TRBJ2-2; D is ambiguous. CDR1 SGHRS and CDR2 YFSETQ come from the germline V gene. V lost 2 bases and J 6 bases, leaving 5 bases between the germline ends. The CDR3 is 12 amino acids. This CDR3 is CASSLIAGELFF. The CDR3 bases are TGCGCCAGCAGCTTAATTGCCGGGGAGCTGTTTTTT.

The V and J genes are TRBV3-1 and TRBJ2-7; possible D gene TRBD2, 6 bases. The CDR3 length is 14 residues. The germline V gene has CDR1 LGHDT and CDR2 YNNKEL (reference sequence). Trimming shortened V by 4 bases and J by 1 base, and 11 bases separated the two germline ends. CDR3 bases: TGTGCCAGCAGCCCGAGACTAGGGTCCTACGAGCAGTACTTC. It is translated as CASSPRLGSYEQYF.

This clonotype was counted ten times or more. This sequence joins TRBV4-2 and TRBJ2-3; TRBD2 matches at 11 bases. V gave up 0 bases and J gave up 3 bases; unmatched junction bases: 11. This CDR3 comprises 19 residues. From germline, CDR1 is LGHNA and CDR2 YNFKEQ. The CDR3 reads CASSQEGSGGAWGTDTQYF. In DNA form, the CDR3 reads TGTGCCAGCAGCCAAGAAGGTAGCGGGGGGGCATGGGGGACAGATACGCAGTATTTT.

In this sample, this clonotype turned up many times. The chain uses TRBV29-1 and TRBJ1-1; D gene ambiguous. The germline gives CDR1 SQVTM, CDR2 ANQGSEA. CDR3 length equals 12 residues. Trimming shortened V by 5 bases and J by 1 base, and 8 bases separated the two germline ends. The CDR3 bases are TGCAGCGTTAAACTCAGGAACACTGAAGCTTTCTTT. This encodes CSVKLRNTEAFF. Full variable domain (outside the CDR3, taken from reference TRBV29-1 and TRBJ1-1): SAVISQKPSRDICQRGTSLTIQCQVDSQVTMMFWYRQQPGQSLTLIATANQGSEATYESGFVIDKFPISRPNLTFSTLTVSNMSPEDSSIYLCSVKLRNTEAFFGQGTRLTVV.